The 8 T cell receptor beta chains reported below all come from one sample, sequenced in a study of control samples from healthy donors and cancer patients. The assay was immunoSEQ multiplex PCR, and TCRdb's table has in-frame clones only and misses some. The sample has over 100,000 clones, roughly 91% seen once. Sequencing was done on a sample of blood. Source of these receptors: a woman aged 50 to 60 in good health.

The rearrangement links TRBV7-9 to TRBJ1-1; TRBD1 is a possible D gene (6 bases). Trimming cost V 4 bases and J 5 bases, with 8 bases left between them. The CDR3 loop spans 12 amino acids. Per germline, CDR1 SEHNR and CDR2 FQNEAQ (reference sequence). The CDR3 loop reads CASSSQGTEAFF. The CDR3 DNA reads as TGTGCCAGCAGCTCACAGGGAACTGAAGCTTTCTTT.

J is TRBJ2-7 and V is TRBV5-6; either TRBD1 or TRBD2 may fit D (5 bases each). This CDR3 is built from 13 residues. The germline V gene encodes CDR1 SGHDT and CDR2 YYEEEE. With 3 bases removed from V and 6 bases from J, the gap between germline ends came to 13 bases. The CDR3 DNA is TGTGCCAGCAGCTGGGGCCGGGGTGGCGAGCAGTACTTC. Its protein product is CASSWGRGGEQYF. The full variable domain, in which reference TRBV5-6 and TRBJ2-7 provide the parts outside the CDR3, is DAGVTQSPTHLIKTRGQQVTLRCSPKSGHDTVSWYQQALGQGPQFIFQYYEEEERQRGNFPDRFSGHQFPNYSSELNVNALLLGDSALYLCASSWGRGGEQYFGPGTRLTVT.

The table lists this clone with a count of one. The J gene is TRBJ2-1, the V gene TRBV10-3; D unclear. This CDR3 has 12 amino acids. V was clipped by 0 bases and J by 8 bases, with 5 bases between them. Germline V gene lookup returns CDR1 ENHRY and CDR2 SYGVKD. Written as DNA, the CDR3 is TGTGCCATCAGTGAGTCTTTGCATGAGCAGTTCTTC. Translated: CAISESLHEQFF.

This chain connects TRBV11-2 to TRBJ1-6; 7 nucleotides match TRBD1. Germline V lookup: CDR1 SGHAT, CDR2 FQNNGV. V gave up 0 bases and J gave up 9 bases; unmatched junction bases: 8. This CDR3 region has 16 residues. The CDR3 region has the DNA TGTGCCAGCAGCTTAGATCCTTACAGGGGTGTTTCACCCCTCCACTTT. Amino acid sequence: CASSLDPYRGVSPLHF.

Regarding this clone: Distinct nucleotide sequences in the sample also encode this CDR3. The chain joins TRBV6-5 to TRBJ1-5; D might be TRBD1 (5 bases). The germline V gene encodes CDR1 MNHEY and CDR2 SVGAGI. The V end was cut by 5 bases, the J end by 4 bases, with 12 bases between. There are 14 residues in the CDR3. The CDR3 reads CASSKGMQNQPQHF. The CDR3 DNA reads TGTGCCAGCAGTAAGGGGATGCAGAATCAGCCCCAGCATTTT.

The chain couples TRBV30 to TRBJ2-7; 7 bases are shared with TRBD1. Looked up from germline, CDR1 is GTSNPN and CDR2 is SVGIG (reference sequence). CDR3 length: 15 residues. V shed 1 base and J 3 bases; nucleotides not matched to a gene: 9. CDR3 residues: CAWSDPGDRLYEQYV. CDR3 nucleotide sequence: TGTGCCTGGAGTGATCCTGGGGACAGACTCTACGAGCAGTACGTC.

This chain connects TRBV5-4 to TRBJ2-7; D uncertain. The V and J ends lost 4 bases and 3 bases respectively, with 14 bases between them. The germline V gene encodes CDR1 SGHNT and CDR2 YYREEE (reference sequence). The length of the CDR3 is 14 residues. In DNA, the CDR3 is TGTGCCAGCAGCGCCCAGGAGAGCGACTACGAGCAGTACTTC. Its protein product is CASSAQESDYEQYF.

The genes are TRBV5-6 and TRBJ1-1, with D perhaps TRBD1 (6 bases). Trimming pared 0 bases from V and 3 bases from J, leaving 12 bases between. This CDR3 spans 15 amino acids. Germline V lookup: CDR1 SGHDT, CDR2 YYEEEE. The CDR3 spells CASSLAETGDTEAFF. The CDR3 nucleotides read TGTGCCAGCAGCTTGGCGGAGACAGGTGACACTGAAGCTTTCTTT.